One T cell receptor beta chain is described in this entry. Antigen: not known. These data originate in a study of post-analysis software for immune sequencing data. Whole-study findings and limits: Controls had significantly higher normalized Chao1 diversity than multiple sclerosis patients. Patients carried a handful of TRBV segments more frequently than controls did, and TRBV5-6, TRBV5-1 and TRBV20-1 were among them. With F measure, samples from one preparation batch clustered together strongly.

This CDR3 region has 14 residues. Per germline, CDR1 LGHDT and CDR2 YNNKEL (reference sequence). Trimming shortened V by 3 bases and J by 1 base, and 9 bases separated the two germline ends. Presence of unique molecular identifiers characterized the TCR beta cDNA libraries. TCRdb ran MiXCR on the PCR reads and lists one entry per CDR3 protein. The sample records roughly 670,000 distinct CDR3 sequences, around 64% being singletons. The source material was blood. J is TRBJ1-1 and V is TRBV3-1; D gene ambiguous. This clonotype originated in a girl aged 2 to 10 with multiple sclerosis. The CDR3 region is CASSQTSRNTEAFF. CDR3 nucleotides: TGTGCCAGCAGCCAGACGAGCAGGAACACTGAAGCTTTCTTT.